This T cell receptor (beta chain) is drawn from a study of OX40 agonist ivuxolimab in advanced cancers. As for the study in general: Hepatocellular carcinoma, melanoma, renal cell or head and neck cancer affected the dose-escalation patients. Earlier anti-PD-1, anti-PD-L1 or anti-CTLA-4 therapy was permitted; roughly 37% had received some.

Whole-study results and caveats: People who partly responded at 0.1-3.0 mg/kg had some of the least clonal expansion seen.

Comments on this clone: Its target is not known.

The CDR3 has 14 residues. Germline V gene data show CDR1 as MDHEN and CDR2 as SYDVKM. Libraries were prepared by immunoSEQ multiplex PCR; TCRdb keeps only in-frame clonotypes and omits some of them. This table has fewer than 50,000 clones, around 83% appearing once. The TCR originated in an adult with an advanced solid tumor such as melanoma, head and neck, liver or kidney cancer. This chain links TRBV28 with TRBJ2-5; D remains unclear. The DNA end favors TRBJ2-7, so the J call may be wrong. The sample consisted of CD4+ or CD8+ T cells sorted from blood, taken in a trial of the OX40 agonist ivuxolimab. The DNA of the CDR3 is TGTGCCATGTCAGCCCACTCATCCTCCTACGAGCAGTACTTC. Translating it yields CAMSAHSSSYEQYF.